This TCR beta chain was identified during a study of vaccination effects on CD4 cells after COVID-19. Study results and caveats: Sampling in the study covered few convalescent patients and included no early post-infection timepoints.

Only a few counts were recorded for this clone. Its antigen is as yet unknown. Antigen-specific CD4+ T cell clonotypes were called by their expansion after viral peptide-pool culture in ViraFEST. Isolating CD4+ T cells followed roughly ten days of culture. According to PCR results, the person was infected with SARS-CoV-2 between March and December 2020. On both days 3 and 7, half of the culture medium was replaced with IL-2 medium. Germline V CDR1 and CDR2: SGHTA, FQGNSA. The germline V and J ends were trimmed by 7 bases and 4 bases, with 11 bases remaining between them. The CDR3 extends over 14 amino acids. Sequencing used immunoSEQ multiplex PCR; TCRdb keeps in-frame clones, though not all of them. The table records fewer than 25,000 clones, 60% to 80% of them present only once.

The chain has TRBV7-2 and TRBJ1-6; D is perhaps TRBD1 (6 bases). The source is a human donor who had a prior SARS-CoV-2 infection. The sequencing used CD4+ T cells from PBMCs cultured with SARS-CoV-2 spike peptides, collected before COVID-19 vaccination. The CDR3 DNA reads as TGTGCCAGCACCCAGGACAGATATAATTCACCCCTCCACTTT. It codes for CASTQDRYNSPLHF.